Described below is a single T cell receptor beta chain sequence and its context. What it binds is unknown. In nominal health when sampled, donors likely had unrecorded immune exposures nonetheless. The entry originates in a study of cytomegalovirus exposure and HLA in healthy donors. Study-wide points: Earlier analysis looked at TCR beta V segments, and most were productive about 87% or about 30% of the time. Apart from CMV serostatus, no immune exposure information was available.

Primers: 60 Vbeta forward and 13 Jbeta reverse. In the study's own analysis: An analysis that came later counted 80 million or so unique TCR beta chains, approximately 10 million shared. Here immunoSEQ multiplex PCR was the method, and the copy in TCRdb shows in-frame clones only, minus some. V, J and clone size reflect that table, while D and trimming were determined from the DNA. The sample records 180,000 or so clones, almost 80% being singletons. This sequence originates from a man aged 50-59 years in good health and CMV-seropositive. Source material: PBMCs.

CDR3 coding DNA: TGTGCCAGCAGTTTGGGCAGGGGCAAAGATGGCTACACCTTC. It translates to CASSLGRGKDGYTF. The gene calls are TRBV28 and TRBJ1-2; a possible D gene is TRBD1 (6 bases). Trimming pared 3 bases from V and 6 bases from J, leaving 14 bases between. The CDR3 contains 14 residues. Germline-derived CDR1 and CDR2 are MDHEN and SYDVKM.